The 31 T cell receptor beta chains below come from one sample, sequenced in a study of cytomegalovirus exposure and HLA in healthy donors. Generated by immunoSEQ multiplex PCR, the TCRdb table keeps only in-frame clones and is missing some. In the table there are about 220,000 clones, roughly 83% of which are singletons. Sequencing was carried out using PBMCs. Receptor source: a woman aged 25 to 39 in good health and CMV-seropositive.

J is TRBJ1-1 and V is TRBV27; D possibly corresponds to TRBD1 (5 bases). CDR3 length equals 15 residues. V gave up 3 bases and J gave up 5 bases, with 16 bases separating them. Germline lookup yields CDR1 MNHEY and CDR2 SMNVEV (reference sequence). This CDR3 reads CASSFYPGLGTEAFF. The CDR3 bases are TGTGCCAGCAGTTTTTATCCGGGGCTAGGGACTGAAGCTTTCTTT.

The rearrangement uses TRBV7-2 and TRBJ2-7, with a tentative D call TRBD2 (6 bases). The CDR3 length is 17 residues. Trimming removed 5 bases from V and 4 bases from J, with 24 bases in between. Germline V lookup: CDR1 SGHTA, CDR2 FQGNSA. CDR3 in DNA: TGTGCCAGCAGCCAAGGTTCTGGGGCGGGAATTCGGTACGAGCAGTACTTC. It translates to CASSQGSGAGIRYEQYF.

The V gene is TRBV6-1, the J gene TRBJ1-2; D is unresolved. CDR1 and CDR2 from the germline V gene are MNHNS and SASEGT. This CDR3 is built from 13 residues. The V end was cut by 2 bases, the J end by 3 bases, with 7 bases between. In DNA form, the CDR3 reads TGTGCCAGCAGTGAAACGAGTTACTATGGCTACACCTTC. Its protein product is CASSETSYYGYTF.

The CDR3 coding sequence is TGTGCCAGCAGCTTTTCCGGGACAGGGGGCGGGAGGGACACTGAAGCTTTCTTT. This encodes CASSFSGTGGGRDTEAFF. The chain links TRBV7-2 to TRBJ1-1; 12 bases match TRBD1. This CDR3 contains 18 residues. Per the germline V gene, CDR1 is SGHTA and CDR2 is FQGNSA. The V segment lost 3 bases and the J segment 3 bases; nucleotides outside the gene matches: 11.

The chain's CDR3 is CASSLGARGEKLFF. The CDR3 DNA sequence: TGCGCCAGCAGCCTTGGGGCTCGAGGAGAAAAACTGTTTTTT. The chain links TRBV5-1 to TRBJ1-4, with D perhaps matching TRBD1 (5 bases). The ends were cut back, 4 bases at V and 8 bases at J, with 15 bases in the middle. The CDR3 sequence is 14 residues long. Germline CDR1 and CDR2: SGHRS and YFSETQ.

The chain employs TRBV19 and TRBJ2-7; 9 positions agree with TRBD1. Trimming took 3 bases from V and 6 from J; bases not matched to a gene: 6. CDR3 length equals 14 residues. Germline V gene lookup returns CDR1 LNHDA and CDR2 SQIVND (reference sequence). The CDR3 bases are TGTGCCAGTAGTATGGGGACAGGGTCGAGCGAGCAGTACTTC. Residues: CASSMGTGSSEQYF.

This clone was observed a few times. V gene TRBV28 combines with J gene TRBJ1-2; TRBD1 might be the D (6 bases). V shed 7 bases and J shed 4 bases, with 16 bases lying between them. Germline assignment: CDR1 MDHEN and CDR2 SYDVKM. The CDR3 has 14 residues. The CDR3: CASTSQGQIYGYTF. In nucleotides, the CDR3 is TGTGCCAGCACCTCCCAAGGACAGATCTATGGCTACACCTTC.

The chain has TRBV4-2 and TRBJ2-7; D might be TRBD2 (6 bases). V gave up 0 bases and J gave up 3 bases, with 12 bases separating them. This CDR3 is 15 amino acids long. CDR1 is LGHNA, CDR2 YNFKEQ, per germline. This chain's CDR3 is CASSQDLRGDYEQYF. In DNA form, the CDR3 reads TGTGCCAGCAGCCAAGATTTGCGGGGTGACTACGAGCAGTACTTC.

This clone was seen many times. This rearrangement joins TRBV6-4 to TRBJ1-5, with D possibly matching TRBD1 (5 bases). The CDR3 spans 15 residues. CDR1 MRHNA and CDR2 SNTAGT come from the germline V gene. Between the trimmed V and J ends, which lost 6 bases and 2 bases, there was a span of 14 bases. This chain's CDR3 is CASSEGPGGNQPQHF. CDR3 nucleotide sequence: TGTGCCAGCAGCGAGGGCCCGGGGGGCAATCAGCCCCAGCATTTT.

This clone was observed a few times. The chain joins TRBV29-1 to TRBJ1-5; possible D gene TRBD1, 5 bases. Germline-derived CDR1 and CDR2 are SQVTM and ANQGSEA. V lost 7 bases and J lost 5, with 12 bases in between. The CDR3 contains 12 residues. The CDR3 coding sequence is TGCAGCGCCGCGGGCAGGGATCAGCCCCAGCATTTT. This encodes CSAAGRDQPQHF.

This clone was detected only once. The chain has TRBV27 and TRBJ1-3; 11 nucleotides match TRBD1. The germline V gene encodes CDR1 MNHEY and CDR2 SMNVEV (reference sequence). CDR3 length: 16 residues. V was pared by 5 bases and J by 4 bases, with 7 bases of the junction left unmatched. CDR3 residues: CASSPLDRGPGNTIYF. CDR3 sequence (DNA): TGTGCCAGCAGTCCCTTGGACAGGGGGCCGGGAAACACCATATATTTT.

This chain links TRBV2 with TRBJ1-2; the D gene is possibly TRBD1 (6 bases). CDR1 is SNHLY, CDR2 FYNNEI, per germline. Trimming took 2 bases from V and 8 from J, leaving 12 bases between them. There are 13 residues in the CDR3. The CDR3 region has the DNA TGTGCCAGCAGTGAATTCACAGGGCTCGGCTACACCTTC. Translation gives CASSEFTGLGYTF.

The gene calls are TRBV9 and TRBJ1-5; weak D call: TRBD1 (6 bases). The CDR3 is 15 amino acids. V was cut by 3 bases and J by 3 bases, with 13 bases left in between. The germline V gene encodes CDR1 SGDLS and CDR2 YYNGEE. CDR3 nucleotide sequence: TGTGCCAGCAGCGGCTTGGACAGCTCCAATCAGCCCCAGCATTTT. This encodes CASSGLDSSNQPQHF.

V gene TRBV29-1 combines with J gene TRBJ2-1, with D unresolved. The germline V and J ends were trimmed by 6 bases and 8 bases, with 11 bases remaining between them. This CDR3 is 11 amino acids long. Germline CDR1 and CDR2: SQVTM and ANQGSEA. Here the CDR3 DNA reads TGCAGCGTAATTATACACGATGAGCAGTTCTTC. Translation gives CSVIIHDEQFF.

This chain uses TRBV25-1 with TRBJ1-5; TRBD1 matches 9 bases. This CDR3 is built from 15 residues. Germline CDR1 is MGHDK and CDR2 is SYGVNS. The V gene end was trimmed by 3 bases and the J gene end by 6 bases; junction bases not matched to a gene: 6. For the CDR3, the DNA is TGTGCCAGCAGTGACGGACAGGGGTTCGGTCAGCCCCAGCATTTT. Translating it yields CASSDGQGFGQPQHF. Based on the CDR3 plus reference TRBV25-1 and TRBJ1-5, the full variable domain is EADIYQTPRYLVIGTGKKITLECSQTMGHDKMYWYQQDPGMELHLIHYSYGVNSTEKGDLSSESTVSRIRTEHFPLTLESARPSHTSQYLCASSDGQGFGQPQHFGDGTRLSIL.

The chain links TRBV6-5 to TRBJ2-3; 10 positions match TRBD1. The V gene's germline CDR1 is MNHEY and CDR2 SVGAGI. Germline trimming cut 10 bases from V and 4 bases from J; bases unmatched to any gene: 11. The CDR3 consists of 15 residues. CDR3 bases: TGTGCCATGGGATTAGGGACAGGGGAAGCAGATACGCAGTATTTT. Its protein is CAMGLGTGEADTQYF.

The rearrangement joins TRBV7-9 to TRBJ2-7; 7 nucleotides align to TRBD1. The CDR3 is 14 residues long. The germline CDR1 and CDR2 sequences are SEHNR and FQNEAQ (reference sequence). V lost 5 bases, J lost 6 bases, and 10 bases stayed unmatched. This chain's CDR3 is CASSPRQGRGEQYF. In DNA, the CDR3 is TGTGCCAGCAGCCCCCGACAGGGAAGGGGCGAGCAGTACTTC.

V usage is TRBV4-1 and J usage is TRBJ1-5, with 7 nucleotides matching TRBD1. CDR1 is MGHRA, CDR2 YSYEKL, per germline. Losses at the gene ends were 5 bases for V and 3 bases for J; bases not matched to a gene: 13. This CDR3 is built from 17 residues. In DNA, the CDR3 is TGCGCCAGCAGCTCCCCCGCCGGCGACAGGGCCAATCAGCCCCAGCATTTT. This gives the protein CASSSPAGDRANQPQHF.

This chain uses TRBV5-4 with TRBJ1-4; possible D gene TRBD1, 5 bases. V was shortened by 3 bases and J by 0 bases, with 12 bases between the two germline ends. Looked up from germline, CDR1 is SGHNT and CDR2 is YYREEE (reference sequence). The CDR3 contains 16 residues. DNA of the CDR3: TGTGCCAGCAGCTCCCGGGCGGGGGCAACTAATGAAAAACTGTTTTTT. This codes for CASSSRAGATNEKLFF.

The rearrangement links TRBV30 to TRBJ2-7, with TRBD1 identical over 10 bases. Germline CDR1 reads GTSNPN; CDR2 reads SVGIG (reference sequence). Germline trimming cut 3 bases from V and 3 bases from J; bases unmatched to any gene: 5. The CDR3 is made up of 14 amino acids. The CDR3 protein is CAWRDRGGFYEQYF. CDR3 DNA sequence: TGTGCCTGGAGGGACAGGGGGGGATTCTACGAGCAGTACTTC.

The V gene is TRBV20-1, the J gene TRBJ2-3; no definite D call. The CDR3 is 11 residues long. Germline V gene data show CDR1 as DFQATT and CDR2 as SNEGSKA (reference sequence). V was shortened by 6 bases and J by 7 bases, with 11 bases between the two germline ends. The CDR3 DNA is TGCAGTGCGGCGGTCCTTAATACGCAGTATTTT. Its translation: CSAAVLNTQYF.

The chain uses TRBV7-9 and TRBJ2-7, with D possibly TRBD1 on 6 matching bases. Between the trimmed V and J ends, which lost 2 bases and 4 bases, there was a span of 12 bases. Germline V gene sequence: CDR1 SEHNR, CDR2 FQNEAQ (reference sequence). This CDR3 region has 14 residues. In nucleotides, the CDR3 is TGTGCCAGCAGCTTAAAGGGGGAGTGGTACGAGCAGTACTTC. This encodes CASSLKGEWYEQYF.

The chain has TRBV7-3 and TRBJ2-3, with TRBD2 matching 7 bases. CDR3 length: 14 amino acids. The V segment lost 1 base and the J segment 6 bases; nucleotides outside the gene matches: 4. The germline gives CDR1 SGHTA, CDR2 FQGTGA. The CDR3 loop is CASSLMAGEDTQYF. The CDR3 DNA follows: TGTGCCAGCAGCTTAATGGCGGGAGAGGATACGCAGTATTTT.

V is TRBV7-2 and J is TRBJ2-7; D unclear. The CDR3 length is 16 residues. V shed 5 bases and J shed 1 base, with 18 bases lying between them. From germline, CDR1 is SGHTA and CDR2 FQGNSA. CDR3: CASSPSPWSSSYEQYF. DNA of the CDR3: TGTGCCAGCAGCCCAAGCCCATGGAGTTCGTCCTACGAGCAGTACTTC.

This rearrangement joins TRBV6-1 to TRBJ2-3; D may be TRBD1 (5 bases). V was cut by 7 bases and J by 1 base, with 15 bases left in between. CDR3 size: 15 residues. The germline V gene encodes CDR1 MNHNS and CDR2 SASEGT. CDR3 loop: CASTNPGQGTDTQYF. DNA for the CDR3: TGTGCCAGCACCAACCCAGGGCAGGGCACAGATACGCAGTATTTT.

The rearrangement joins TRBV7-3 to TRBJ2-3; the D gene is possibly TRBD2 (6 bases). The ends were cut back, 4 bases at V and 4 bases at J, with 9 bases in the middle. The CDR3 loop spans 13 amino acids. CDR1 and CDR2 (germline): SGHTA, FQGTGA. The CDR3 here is CASSSGGADTQYF. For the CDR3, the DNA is TGTGCCAGCAGCTCCGGGGGTGCAGATACGCAGTATTTT.

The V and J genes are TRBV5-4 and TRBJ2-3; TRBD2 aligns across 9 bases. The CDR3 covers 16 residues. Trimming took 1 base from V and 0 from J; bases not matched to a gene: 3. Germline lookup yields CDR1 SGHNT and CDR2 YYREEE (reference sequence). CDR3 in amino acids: CASSLRLAGSTDTQYF. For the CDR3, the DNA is TGTGCCAGCAGCTTGAGGCTAGCGGGAAGCACAGATACGCAGTATTTT.

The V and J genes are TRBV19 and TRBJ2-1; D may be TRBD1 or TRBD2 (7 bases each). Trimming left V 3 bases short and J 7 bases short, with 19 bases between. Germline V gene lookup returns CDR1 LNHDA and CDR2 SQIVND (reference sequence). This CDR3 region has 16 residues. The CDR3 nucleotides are TGTGCCAGTAGTATTGGGAGGGACAGAGGACCGAATGAGCAGTTCTTC. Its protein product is CASSIGRDRGPNEQFF.

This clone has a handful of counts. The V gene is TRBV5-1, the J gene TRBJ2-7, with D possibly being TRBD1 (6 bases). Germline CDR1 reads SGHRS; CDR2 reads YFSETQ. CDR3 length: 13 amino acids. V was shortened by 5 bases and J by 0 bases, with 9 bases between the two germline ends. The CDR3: CASSGDNSYEQYF. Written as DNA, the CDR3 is TGCGCCAGCAGTGGGGACAACTCCTACGAGCAGTACTTC.

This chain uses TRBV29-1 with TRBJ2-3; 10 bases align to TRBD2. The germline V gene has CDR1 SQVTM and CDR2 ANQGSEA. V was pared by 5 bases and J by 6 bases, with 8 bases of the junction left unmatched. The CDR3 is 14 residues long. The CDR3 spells CSVLAGGRPDTQYF. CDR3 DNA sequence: TGCAGCGTTTTAGCGGGAGGTAGGCCCGATACGCAGTATTTT.

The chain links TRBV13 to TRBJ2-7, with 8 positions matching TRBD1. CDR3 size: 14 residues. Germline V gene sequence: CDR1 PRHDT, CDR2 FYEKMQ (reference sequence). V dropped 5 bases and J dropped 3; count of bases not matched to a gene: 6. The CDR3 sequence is CASSPHGTGYEQYF. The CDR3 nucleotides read TGTGCCAGCAGCCCGCACGGGACAGGCTACGAGCAGTACTTC.